This T cell receptor beta chain was observed in a study of T-cell reconstitution after alpha-beta-depleted transplantation in children. Unique molecular identifiers tagged the TCRbeta library. TCRdb processed the PCR reads anew with MiXCR; each CDR3 protein has one entry. The sample has hundreds of thousands of distinct CDR3 sequences, roughly 17% seen once. This clonotype was observed a few times. The CDR3 has 12 residues. Trimming stripped 6 bases from V and 9 bases from J, with 11 bases between. Germline assignment: CDR1 KGHDR and CDR2 SFDVKD. This TCR was sampled from a human donor who donated a stem cell graft to a child with acute myeloid leukemia. The chain employs TRBV24-1 and TRBJ2-1; D unclear. Here the sequenced sample was PBMCs from the stem cell graft donor, taken from the stem cell graft. CDR3 sequence: CATSWRLSEQFF. CDR3 in DNA: TGTGCCACCAGTTGGCGCCTTAGTGAGCAGTTCTTC.